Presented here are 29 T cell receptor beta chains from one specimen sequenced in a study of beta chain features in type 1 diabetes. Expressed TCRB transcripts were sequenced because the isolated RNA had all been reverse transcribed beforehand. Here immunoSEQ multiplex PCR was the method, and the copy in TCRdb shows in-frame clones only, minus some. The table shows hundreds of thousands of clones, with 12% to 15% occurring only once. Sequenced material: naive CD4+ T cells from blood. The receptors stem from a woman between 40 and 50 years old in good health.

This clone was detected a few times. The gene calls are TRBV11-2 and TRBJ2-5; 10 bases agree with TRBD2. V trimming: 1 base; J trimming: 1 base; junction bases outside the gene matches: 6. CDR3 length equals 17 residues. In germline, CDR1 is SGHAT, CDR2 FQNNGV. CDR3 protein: CASSLGPWTSGQETQYF. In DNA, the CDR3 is TGTGCCAGCAGCTTAGGCCCCTGGACTAGCGGCCAAGAGACCCAGTACTTC. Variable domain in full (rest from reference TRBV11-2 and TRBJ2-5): EAGVAQSPRYKIIEKRQSVAFWCNPISGHATLYWYQQILGQGPKLLIQFQNNGVVDDSQLPKDRFSAERLKGVDSTLKIQPAKLEDSAVYLCASSLGPWTSGQETQYFGPGTRLLVL.

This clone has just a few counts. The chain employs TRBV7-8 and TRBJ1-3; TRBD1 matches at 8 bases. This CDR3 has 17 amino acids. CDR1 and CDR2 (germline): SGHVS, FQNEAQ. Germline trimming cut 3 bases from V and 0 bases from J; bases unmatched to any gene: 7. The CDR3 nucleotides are TGTGCCAGCAGCTTGACGGGACAGGCCCTCTCTGGAAACACCATATATTTT. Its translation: CASSLTGQALSGNTIYF.

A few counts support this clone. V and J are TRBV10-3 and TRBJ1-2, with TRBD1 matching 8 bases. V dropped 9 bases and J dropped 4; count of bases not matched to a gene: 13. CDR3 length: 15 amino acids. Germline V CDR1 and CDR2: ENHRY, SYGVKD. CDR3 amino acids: CAISDRAGDTYGYTF. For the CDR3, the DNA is TGTGCCATATCGGACAGGGCGGGGGACACCTATGGCTACACCTTC.

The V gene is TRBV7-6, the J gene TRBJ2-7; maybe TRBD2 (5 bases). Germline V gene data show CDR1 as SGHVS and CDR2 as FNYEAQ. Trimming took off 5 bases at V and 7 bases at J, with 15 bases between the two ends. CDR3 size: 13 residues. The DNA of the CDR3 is TGTGCCAGCAGCCCCCCCCCGGGGAAAGAGCAGTACTTC. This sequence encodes CASSPPPGKEQYF.

CDR3 amino acids: CASSTGLAGGLHTDTQYF. The DNA of the CDR3 is TGTGCCAGCAGCACAGGACTAGCGGGGGGGCTCCACACAGATACGCAGTATTTT. V gene TRBV9 combines with J gene TRBJ2-3; 15 positions match TRBD2. Trimming at V came to 4 bases and at J to 2 bases, leaving 8 bases not matched to a gene. CDR1 and CDR2 from the germline V gene are SGDLS and YYNGEE. There are 18 residues in the CDR3.

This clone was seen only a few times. CDR3 nucleotides: TGTGCCAGCGGCAAGACCGGGACACTAAAAGTAGCTTTCTTT. Its translation: CASGKTGTLKVAFF. J is TRBJ1-1 and V is TRBV25-1, with a weak D call TRBD1 (6 bases). Between the trimmed V and J ends, which lost 8 bases and 10 bases, there was a span of 23 bases. Germline-derived CDR1 and CDR2 are MGHDK and SYGVNS. The length of the CDR3 is 14 residues.

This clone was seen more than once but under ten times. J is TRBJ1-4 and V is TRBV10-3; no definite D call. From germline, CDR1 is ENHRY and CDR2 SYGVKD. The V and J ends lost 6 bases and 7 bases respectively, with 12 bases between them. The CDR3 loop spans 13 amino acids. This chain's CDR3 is CAIRGVAGEKLFF. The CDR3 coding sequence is TGTGCCATCAGGGGTGTGGCGGGTGAAAAACTGTTTTTT.

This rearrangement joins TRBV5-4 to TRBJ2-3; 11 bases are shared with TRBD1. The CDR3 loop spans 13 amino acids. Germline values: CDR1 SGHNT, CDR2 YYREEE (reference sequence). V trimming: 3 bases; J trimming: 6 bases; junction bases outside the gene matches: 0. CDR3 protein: CASSWDRGDTQYF. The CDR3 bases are TGTGCCAGCAGCTGGGACAGGGGGGATACGCAGTATTTT.

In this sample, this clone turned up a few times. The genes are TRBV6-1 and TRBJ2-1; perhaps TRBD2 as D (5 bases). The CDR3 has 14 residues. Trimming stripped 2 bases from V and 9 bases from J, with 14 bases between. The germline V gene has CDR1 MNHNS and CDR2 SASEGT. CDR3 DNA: TGTGCCAGCAGTGAATGGGGAGTCGGCGCTGAGCAGTTCTTC. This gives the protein CASSEWGVGAEQFF.

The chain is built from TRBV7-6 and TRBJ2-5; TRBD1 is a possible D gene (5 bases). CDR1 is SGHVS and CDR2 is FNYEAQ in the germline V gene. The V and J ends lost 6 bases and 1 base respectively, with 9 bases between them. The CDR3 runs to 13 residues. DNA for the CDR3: TGTGCCAGCAGGCGACAGTTCCAAGAGACCCAGTACTTC. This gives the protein CASRRQFQETQYF.

CDR3 in DNA: TGCGCCAGCAGCCGGGGGGCGAACACCGGGGAGCTGTTTTTT. Protein product: CASSRGANTGELFF. The rearrangement uses TRBV5-1 and TRBJ2-2; 7 nucleotides match TRBD2. Germline CDR1 reads SGHRS; CDR2 reads YFSETQ. Germline trimming cut 4 bases from V and 0 bases from J; bases unmatched to any gene: 0. This CDR3 comprises 14 residues.

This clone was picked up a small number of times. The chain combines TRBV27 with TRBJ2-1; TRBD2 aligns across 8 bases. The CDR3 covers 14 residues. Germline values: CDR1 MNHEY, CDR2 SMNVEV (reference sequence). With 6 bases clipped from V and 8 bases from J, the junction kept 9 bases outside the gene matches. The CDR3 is CASRVGTRAHEQFF. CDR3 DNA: TGTGCCAGCAGAGTCGGGACTAGGGCCCATGAGCAGTTCTTC.

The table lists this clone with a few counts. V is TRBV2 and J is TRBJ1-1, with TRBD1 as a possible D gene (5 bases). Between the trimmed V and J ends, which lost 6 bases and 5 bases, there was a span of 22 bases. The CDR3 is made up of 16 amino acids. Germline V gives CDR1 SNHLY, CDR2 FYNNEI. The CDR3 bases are TGTGCCAGCAGCCCAACCCGGACAACGTTGGGAACTGAAGCTTTCTTT. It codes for CASSPTRTTLGTEAFF. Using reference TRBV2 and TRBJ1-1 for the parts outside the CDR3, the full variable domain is EPEVTQTPSHQVTQMGQEVILRCVPISNHLYFYWYRQILGQKVEFLVSFYNNEISEKSEIFDDQFSVERPDGSNFTLKIRSTKLEDSAMYFCASSPTRTTLGTEAFFGQGTRLTVV.

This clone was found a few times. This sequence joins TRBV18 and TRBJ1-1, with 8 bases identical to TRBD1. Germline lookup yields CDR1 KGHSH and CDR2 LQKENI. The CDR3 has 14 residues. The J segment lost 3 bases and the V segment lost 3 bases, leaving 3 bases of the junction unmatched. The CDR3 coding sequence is TGTGCCAGCTCACCGACAGGGGTGCACACTGAAGCTTTCTTT. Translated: CASSPTGVHTEAFF. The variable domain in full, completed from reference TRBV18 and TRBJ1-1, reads NAGVMQNPRHLVRRRGQEARLRCSPMKGHSHVYWYRQLPEEGLKFMVYLQKENIIDESGMPKERFSAEFPKEGPSILRIQQVVRGDSAAYFCASSPTGVHTEAFFGQGTRLTVV.

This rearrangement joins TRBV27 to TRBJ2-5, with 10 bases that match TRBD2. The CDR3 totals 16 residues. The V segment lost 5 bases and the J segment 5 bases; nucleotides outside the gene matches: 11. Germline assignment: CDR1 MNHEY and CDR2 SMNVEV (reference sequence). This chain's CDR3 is CASSGGLATRGETQYF. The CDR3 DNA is TGTGCCAGCAGTGGGGGACTAGCGACTCGAGGGGAGACCCAGTACTTC.

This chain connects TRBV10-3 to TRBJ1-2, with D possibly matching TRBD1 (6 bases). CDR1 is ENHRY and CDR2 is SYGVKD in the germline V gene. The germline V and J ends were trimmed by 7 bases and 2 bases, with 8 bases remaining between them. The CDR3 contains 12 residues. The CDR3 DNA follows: TGTGCCATCACCACAGGGAACTATGGCTACACCTTC. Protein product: CAITTGNYGYTF.

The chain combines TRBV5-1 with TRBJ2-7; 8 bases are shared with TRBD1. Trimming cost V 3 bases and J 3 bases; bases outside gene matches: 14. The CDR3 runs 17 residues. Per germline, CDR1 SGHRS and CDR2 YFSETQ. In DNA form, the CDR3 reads TGCGCCAGCAGCTCCTCGGTTAGGACAGGGAAAATCTACGAGCAGTACTTC. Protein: CASSSSVRTGKIYEQYF.

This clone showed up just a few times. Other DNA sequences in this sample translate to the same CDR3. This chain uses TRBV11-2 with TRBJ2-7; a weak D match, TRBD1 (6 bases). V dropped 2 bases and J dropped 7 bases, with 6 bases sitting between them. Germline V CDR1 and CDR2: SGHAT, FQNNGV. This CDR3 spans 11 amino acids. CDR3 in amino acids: CASSLRGEQYF. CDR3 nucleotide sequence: TGTGCCAGCAGCTTAAGGGGGGAGCAGTACTTC.

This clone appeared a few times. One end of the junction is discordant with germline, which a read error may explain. As DNA, the CDR3 is TGCACCAGCAGCCTCGTCAGGACTTCCTACGAGCAGTACTTC. It specifies CTSSLVRTSYEQYF. This chain joins TRBV4-3 and TRBJ2-7, with a possible D match to TRBD2 (5 bases). Germline loops: CDR1 LGHNA, CDR2 YSLEER. This CDR3 contains 14 residues.

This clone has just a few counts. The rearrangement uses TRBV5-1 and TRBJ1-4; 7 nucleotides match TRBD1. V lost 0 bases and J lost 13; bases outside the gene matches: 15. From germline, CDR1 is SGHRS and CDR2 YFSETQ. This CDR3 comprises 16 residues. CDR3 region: CASSLGGGRGPNRLFF. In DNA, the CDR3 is TGCGCCAGCAGCTTGGGAGGGGGCCGCGGCCCGAATAGACTGTTTTTT.

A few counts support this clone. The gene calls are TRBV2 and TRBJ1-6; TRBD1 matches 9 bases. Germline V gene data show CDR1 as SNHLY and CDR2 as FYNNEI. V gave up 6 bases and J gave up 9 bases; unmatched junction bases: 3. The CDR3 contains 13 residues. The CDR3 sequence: CASRGQGGSPLHF. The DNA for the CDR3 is TGTGCCAGCAGGGGACAGGGAGGTTCACCCCTCCACTTT. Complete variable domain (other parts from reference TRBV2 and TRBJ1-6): EPEVTQTPSHQVTQMGQEVILRCVPISNHLYFYWYRQILGQKVEFLVSFYNNEISEKSEIFDDQFSVERPDGSNFTLKIRSTKLEDSAMYFCASRGQGGSPLHFGNGTRLTVT.

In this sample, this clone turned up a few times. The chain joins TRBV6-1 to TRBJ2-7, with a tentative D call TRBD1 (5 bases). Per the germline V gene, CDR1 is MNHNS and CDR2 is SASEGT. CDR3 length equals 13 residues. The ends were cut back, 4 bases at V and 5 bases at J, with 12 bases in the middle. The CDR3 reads CASSATGQHEQYF. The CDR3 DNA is TGTGCCAGCAGTGCAACAGGTCAGCACGAGCAGTACTTC.

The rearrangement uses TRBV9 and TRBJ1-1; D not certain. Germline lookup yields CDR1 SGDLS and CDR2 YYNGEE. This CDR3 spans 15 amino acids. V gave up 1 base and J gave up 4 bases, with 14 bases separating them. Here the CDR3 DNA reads TGTGCCAGCAGCGTATCTCAGGTACCGAGCACTGAAGCTTTCTTT. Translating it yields CASSVSQVPSTEAFF.

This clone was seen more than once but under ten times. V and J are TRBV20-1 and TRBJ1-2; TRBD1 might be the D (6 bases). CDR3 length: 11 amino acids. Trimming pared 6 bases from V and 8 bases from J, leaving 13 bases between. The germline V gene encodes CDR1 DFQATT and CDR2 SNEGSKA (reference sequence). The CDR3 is CSAPGHPGYTF. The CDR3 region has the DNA TGCAGTGCCCCGGGACACCCCGGCTACACCTTC.

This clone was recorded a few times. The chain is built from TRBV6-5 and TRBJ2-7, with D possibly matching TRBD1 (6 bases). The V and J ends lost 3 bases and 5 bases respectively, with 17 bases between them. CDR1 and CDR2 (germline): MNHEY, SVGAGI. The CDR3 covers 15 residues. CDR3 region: CASSYGKGVFNEQYF. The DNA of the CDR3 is TGTGCCAGCAGTTATGGGAAGGGGGTCTTCAACGAGCAGTACTTC.

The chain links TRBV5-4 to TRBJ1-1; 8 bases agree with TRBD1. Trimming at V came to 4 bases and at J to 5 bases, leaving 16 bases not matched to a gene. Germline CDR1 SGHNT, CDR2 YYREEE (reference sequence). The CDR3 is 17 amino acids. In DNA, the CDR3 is TGTGCCAGCAGCGTAACAAGGACAGGGTGGGGTGTGACTGAAGCTTTCTTT. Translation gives CASSVTRTGWGVTEAFF.

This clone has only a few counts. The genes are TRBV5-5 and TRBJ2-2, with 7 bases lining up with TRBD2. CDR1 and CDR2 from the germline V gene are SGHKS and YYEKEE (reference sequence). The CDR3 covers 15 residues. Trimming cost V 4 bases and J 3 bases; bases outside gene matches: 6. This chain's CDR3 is CASSQRGLDTGELFF. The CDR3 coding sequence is TGTGCCAGCAGCCAGCGGGGTCTGGACACCGGGGAGCTGTTTTTT.

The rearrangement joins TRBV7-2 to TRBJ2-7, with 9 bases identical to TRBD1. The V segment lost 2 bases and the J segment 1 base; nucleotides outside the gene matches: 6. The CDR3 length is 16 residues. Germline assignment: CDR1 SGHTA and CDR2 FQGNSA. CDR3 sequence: CASSLLGQGASYEQYF. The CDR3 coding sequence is TGTGCCAGCAGCTTACTGGGACAGGGAGCTTCCTACGAGCAGTACTTC.

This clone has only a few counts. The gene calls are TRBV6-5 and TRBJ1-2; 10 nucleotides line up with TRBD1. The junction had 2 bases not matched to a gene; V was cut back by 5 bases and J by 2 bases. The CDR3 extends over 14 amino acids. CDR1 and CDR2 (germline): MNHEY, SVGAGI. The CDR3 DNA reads TGTGCCAGCAGTCGGGACAGGGGAAACTATGGCTACACCTTC. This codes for CASSRDRGNYGYTF.